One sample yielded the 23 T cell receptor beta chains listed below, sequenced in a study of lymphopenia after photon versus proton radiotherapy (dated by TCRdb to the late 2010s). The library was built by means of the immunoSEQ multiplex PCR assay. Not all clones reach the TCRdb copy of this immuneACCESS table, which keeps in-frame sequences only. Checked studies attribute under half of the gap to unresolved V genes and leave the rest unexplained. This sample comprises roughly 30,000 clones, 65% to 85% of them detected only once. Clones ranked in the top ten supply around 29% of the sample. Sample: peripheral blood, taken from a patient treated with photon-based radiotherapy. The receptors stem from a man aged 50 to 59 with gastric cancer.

The CDR3 region is CASSLQGVGEKLFF. DNA of the CDR3: TGTGCCAGTAGTCTCCAGGGGGTCGGTGAAAAACTGTTTTTT. The chain has TRBV19 and TRBJ1-4; 7 bases align to TRBD1. The CDR3 length is 14 residues. V was pared by 5 bases and J by 7 bases, with 7 bases of the junction left unmatched. From germline, CDR1 is LNHDA and CDR2 SQIVND (reference sequence).

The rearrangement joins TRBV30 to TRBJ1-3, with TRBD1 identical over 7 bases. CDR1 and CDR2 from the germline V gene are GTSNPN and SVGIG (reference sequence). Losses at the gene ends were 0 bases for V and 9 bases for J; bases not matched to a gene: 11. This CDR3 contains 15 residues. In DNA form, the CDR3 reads TGTGCCTGGAGTGTCGGAGGGACAGAGGGTGCCACCATATATTTT. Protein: CAWSVGGTEGATIYF.

The CDR3 loop reads CASSQGLNQPQHF. For the CDR3, the DNA is TGTGCCAGCAGCCAAGGACTCAATCAGCCCCAGCATTTT. V usage is TRBV14 and J usage is TRBJ1-5; D gene ambiguous. With 1 base removed from V and 3 bases from J, the gap between germline ends came to 4 bases. The CDR3 totals 13 residues. The germline V gene encodes CDR1 SGHDN and CDR2 FVKESK.

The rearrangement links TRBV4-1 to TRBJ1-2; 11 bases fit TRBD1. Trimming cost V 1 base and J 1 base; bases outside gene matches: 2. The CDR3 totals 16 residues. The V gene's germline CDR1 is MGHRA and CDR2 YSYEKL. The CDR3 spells CASSQAGTGGNYGYTF. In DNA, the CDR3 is TGCGCCAGCAGCCAAGCTGGGACAGGGGGTAACTATGGCTACACCTTC.

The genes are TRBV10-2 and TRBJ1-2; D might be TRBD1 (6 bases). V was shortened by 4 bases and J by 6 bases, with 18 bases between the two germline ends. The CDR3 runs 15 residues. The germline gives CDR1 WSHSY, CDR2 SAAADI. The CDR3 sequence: CASSGQKEGGDGYTF. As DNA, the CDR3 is TGCGCCAGCAGTGGGCAAAAGGAGGGGGGCGATGGCTACACCTTC.

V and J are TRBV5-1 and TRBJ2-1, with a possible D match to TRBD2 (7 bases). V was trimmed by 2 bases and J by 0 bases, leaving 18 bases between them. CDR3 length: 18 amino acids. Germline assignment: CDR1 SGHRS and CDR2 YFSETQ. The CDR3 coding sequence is TGCGCCAGCAGCTTAAGAGGCGGGGGCCGTAGCTCCTACAATGAGCAGTTCTTC. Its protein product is CASSLRGGGRSSYNEQFF. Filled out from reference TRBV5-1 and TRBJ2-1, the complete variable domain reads KAGVTQTPRYLIKTRGQQVTLSCSPISGHRSVSWYQQTPGQGLQFLFEYFSETQRNKGNFPGRFSGRQFSNSRSEMNVSTLELGDSALYLCASSLRGGGRSSYNEQFFGPGTRLTVL.

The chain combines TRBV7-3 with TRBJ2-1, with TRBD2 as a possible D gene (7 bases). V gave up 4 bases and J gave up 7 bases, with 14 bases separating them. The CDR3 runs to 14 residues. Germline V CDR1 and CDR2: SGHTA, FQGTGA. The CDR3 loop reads CASSSGGPSNEQFF. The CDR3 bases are TGTGCCAGCAGCTCGGGGGGCCCTTCTAATGAGCAGTTCTTC.

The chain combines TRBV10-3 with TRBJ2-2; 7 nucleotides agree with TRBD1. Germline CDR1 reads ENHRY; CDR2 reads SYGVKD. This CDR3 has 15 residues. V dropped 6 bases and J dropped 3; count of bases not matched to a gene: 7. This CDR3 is CAIRATGTDTGELFF. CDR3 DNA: TGTGCCATCAGAGCTACCGGGACAGACACCGGGGAGCTGTTTTTT.

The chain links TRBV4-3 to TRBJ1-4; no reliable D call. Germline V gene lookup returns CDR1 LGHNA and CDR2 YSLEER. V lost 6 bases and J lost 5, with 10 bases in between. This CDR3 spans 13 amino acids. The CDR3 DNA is TGCGCCAGCAGGGACGGCTGGAATGAAAAACTGTTTTTT. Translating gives CASRDGWNEKLFF.

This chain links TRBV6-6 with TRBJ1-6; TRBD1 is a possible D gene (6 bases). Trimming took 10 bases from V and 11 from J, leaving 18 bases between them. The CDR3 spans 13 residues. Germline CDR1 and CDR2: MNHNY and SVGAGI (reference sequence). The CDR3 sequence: CANAAGAGAPLHF. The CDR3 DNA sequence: TGTGCCAACGCCGCGGGGGCTGGGGCACCCCTCCACTTT.

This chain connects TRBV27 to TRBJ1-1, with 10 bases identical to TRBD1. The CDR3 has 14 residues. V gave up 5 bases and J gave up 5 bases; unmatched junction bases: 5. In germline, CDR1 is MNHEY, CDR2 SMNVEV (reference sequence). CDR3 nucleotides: TGTGCCAGCAGTCGACAGGGGGCCCTTACTGAAGCTTTCTTT. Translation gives CASSRQGALTEAFF.

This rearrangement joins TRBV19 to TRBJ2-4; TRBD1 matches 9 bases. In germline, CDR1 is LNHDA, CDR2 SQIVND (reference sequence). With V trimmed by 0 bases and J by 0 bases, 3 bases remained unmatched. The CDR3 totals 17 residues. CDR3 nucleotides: TGTGCCAGTAGTATAGATGGGGGACAGGGAGCCAAAAACATTCAGTACTTC. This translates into CASSIDGGQGAKNIQYF.

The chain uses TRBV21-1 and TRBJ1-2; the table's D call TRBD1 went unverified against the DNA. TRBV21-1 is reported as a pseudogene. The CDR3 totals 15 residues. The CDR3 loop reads CASSRDKRTEDGYTF. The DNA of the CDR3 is TGTGCCAGCAGCCGGGACAAACGGACGGAGGATGGCTACACCTTC.

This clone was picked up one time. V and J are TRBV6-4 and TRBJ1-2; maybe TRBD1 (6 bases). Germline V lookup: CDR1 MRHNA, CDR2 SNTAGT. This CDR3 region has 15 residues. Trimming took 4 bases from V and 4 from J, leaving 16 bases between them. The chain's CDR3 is CASSVMAGEGYGYTF. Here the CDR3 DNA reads TGTGCCAGCAGTGTAATGGCAGGGGAGGGCTATGGCTACACCTTC.

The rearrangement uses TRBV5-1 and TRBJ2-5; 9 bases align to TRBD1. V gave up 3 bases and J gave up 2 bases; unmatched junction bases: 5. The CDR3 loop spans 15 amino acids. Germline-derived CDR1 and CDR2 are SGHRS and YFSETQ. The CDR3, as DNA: TGCGCCAGCAGCTACGGGACAGGGCGTCAAGAGACCCAGTACTTC. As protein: CASSYGTGRQETQYF.

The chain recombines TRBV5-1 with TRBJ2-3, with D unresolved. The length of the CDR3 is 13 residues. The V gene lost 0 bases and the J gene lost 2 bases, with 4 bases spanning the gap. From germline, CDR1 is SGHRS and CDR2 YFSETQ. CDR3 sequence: CASSLGPTDTQYF. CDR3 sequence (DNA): TGCGCCAGCAGCTTGGGTCCCACAGATACGCAGTATTTT. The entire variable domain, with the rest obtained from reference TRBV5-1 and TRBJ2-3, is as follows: KAGVTQTPRYLIKTRGQQVTLSCSPISGHRSVSWYQQTPGQGLQFLFEYFSETQRNKGNFPGRFSGRQFSNSRSEMNVSTLELGDSALYLCASSLGPTDTQYFGPGTRLTVL.

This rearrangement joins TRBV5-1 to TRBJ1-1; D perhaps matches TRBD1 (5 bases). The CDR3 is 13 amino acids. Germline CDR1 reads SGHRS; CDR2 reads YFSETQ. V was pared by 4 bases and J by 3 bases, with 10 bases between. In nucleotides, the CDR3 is TGCGCCAGCAGCCCGACAGTGGACACTGAAGCTTTCTTT. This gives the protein CASSPTVDTEAFF.

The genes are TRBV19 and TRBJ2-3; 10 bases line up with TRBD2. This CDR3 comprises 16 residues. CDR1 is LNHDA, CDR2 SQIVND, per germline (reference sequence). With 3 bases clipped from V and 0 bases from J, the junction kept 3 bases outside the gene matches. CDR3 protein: CASSMIAGGSTDTQYF. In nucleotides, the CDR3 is TGTGCCAGTAGTATGATAGCGGGGGGCAGCACAGATACGCAGTATTTT.

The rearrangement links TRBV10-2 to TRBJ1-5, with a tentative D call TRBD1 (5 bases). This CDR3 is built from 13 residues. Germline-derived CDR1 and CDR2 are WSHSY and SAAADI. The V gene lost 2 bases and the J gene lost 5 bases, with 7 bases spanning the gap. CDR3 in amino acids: CASSEAGYQPQHF. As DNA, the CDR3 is TGCGCCAGCAGTGAGGCAGGGTATCAGCCCCAGCATTTT.

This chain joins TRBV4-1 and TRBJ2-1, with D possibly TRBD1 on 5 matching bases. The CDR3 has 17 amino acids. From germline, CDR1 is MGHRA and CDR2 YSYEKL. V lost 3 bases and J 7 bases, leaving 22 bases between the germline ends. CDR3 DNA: TGCGCCAGCAGCCAGCCCACCTCCCAGACAGCGCGGAATGAGCAGTTCTTC. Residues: CASSQPTSQTARNEQFF.

The CDR3 DNA follows: TGCGCCAGCAGCCAAGAAGGGGGCACAGGGAGGGCAGATACGCAGTATTTT. Translation gives CASSQEGGTGRADTQYF. The V call is TRBV4-1, the J call TRBJ2-3; D tentatively fits TRBD1 or TRBD2 (7 bases each). Germline assignment: CDR1 MGHRA and CDR2 YSYEKL. The ends were cut back, 0 bases at V and 4 bases at J, with 17 bases in the middle. The CDR3 runs 17 residues.

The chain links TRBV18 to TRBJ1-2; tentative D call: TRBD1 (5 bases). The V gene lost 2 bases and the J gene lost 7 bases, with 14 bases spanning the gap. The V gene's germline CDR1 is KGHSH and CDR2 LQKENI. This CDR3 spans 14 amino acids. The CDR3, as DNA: TGTGCCAGCTCACCAGAGCATGGGGACTCTGGCTACACCTTC. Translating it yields CASSPEHGDSGYTF.

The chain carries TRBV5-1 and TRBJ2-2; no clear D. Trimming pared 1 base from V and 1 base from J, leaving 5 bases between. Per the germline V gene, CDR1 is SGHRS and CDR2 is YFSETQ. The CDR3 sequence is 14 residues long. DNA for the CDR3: TGCGCCAGCAGCTTGTTAGGGAACACCGGGGAGCTGTTTTTT. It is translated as CASSLLGNTGELFF.